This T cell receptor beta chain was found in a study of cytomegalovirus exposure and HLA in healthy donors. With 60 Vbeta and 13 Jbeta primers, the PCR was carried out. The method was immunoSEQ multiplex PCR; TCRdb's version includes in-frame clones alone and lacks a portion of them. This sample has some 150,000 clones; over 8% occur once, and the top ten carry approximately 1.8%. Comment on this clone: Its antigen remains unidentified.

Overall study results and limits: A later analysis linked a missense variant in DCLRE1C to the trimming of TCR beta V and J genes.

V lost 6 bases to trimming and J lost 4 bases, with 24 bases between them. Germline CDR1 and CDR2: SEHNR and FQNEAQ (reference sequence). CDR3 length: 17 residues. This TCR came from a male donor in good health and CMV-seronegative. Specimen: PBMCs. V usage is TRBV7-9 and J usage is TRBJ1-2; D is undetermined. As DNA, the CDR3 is TGTGCCAGCAGGGGAGGAAGTTCCCAGGTGGACCTCTATGGCTACACCTTC. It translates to CASRGGSSQVDLYGYTF. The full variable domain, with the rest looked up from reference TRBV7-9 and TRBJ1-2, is DTGVSQNPRHKITKRGQNVTFRCDPISEHNRLYWYRQTLGQGPEFLTYFQNEAQLEKSRLLSDRFSAERPKGSFSTLEIQRTEQGDSAMYLCASRGGSSQVDLYGYTFGSGTRLTVV.